These T cell receptor beta chains were read from a single sample in a study of shared clonotypes between healthy human individuals. Profiling relied on immunoSEQ multiplex PCR, and the TCRdb table lists in-frame clones only, not all of them. The profile covers some 92,000 clones, with 40% to 55% appearing a single time and over 12% taken by the ten largest. Sequenced input: PBMCs. These receptors originate from a woman aged 40 to 50 in good health. Some clones in this sample may be carry-over from other donors' samples. The CDR3 runs from the conserved cysteine through the conserved F or W. A D gene is named only where the DNA matches it firmly. The size entry is marked missing in some rows and otherwise reads once, few, many or a size class.

abundance: .; v_gene: TRBV30; d_gene: TRBD1; j_gene: TRBJ2-7; CDR3aa: CAWSDEGQGVYEQYF; CDR3nt: TGTGCCTGGAGTGACGAGGGGCAGGGGGTCTACGAGCAGTACTTC
abundance: many; v_gene: TRBV29-1; d_gene: .; j_gene: TRBJ1-1; CDR3aa: CSAEQETTEAFF; CDR3nt: TGCAGCGCCGAACAGGAGACCACTGAAGCTTTCTTT
abundance: .; v_gene: TRBV11-1; d_gene: .; j_gene: TRBJ2-3; CDR3aa: CASSLGLNTDTQYF; CDR3nt: TGTGCCAGCAGCTTGGGACTTAACACAGATACGCAGTATTTT
abundance: many; v_gene: TRBV5-6; d_gene: TRBD1; j_gene: TRBJ2-7; CDR3aa: CASSLGTGIYEQYF; CDR3nt: TGTGCCAGCAGCTTGGGGACAGGGATCTACGAGCAGTACTTC
abundance: .; v_gene: TRBV6-4; d_gene: TRBD1; j_gene: TRBJ2-6; CDR3aa: CASSDLGDSGANVLTF; CDR3nt: TGTGCCAGCAGTGACCTCGGGGACAGTGGGGCCAACGTCCTGACTTTC
abundance: many; v_gene: TRBV30; d_gene: .; j_gene: TRBJ1-5; CDR3aa: CAWRENSNQPQHF; CDR3nt: TGTGCCTGGAGGGAGAATAGCAATCAGCCCCAGCATTTT
abundance: many; v_gene: TRBV6-4; d_gene: .; j_gene: TRBJ2-7; CDR3aa: CASSSSNHEQYF; CDR3nt: TGTGCCAGCAGCTCTAGCAATCACGAGCAGTACTTC
abundance: .; v_gene: TRBV11-1; d_gene: TRBD1; j_gene: TRBJ2-7; CDR3aa: CASSLGQGFYEQYF; CDR3nt: TGTGCCAGCAGCTTGGGACAGGGATTTTACGAGCAGTACTTC
abundance: .; v_gene: TRBV28; d_gene: TRBD2; j_gene: TRBJ2-5; CDR3aa: CASSPGLAGGETQYF; CDR3nt: TGTGCCAGCAGTCCGGGACTAGCGGGAGGAGAGACCCAGTACTTC
abundance: .; v_gene: TRBV28; d_gene: TRBD1; j_gene: TRBJ1-1; CDR3aa: CASSTTGFEAFF; CDR3nt: TGTGCCAGCAGCACGACAGGGTTTGAAGCTTTCTTT
abundance: many; v_gene: TRBV10-3; d_gene: .; j_gene: TRBJ1-2; CDR3aa: CAIRAGNSNYGYTF; CDR3nt: TGTGCCATCAGAGCCGGGAACAGTAACTATGGCTACACCTTC
abundance: .; v_gene: TRBV9; d_gene: TRBD1; j_gene: TRBJ1-1; CDR3aa: CASSVTTGDTEAFF; CDR3nt: TGTGCCAGCAGCGTAACAACAGGGGACACTGAAGCTTTCTTT
abundance: once; v_gene: TRBV7-9; d_gene: .; j_gene: TRBJ1-1; CDR3aa: CASSLARGGREAFF; CDR3nt: TGTGCCAGCAGCTTAGCGAGGGGGGGACGTGAAGCTTTCTTT
abundance: .; v_gene: TRBV30; d_gene: TRBD1; j_gene: TRBJ2-5; CDR3aa: CAWSAGTEQETRYF; CDR3nt: TGTGCCTGGAGCGCAGGGACAGAACAAGAGACCCGGTACTTC
abundance: once; v_gene: TRBV5-4; d_gene: .; j_gene: TRBJ1-3; CDR3aa: CASSSKQGSSGNTIYF; CDR3nt: TGTGCCAGCAGCTCCAAACAGGGCTCCTCTGGAAACACCATATATTTT
abundance: .; v_gene: TRBV28; d_gene: .; j_gene: TRBJ1-5; CDR3aa: CASTRLDLNRAGSSNQPQHF; CDR3nt: TGTGCCAGCACCCGGCTCGATCTAAATCGGGCAGGGAGTAGCAATCAGCCCCAGCATTTT
abundance: few; v_gene: TRBV6-5; d_gene: TRBD1; j_gene: TRBJ2-5; CDR3aa: CASRRTGVETQYF; CDR3nt: TGTGCCAGCAGACGGACAGGGGTGGAGACCCAGTACTTC
abundance: .; v_gene: TRBV6-5; d_gene: .; j_gene: TRBJ1-2; CDR3aa: CASSYSQGKYGYTF; CDR3nt: TGTGCCAGCAGTTACTCCCAGGGCAAGTATGGCTACACCTTC
abundance: .; v_gene: TRBV6-4; d_gene: .; j_gene: TRBJ2-2; CDR3aa: CASSEGVTGELFF; CDR3nt: TGTGCCAGCAGTGAGGGGGTCACCGGGGAGCTGTTTTTT
abundance: .; v_gene: TRBV5-4; d_gene: .; j_gene: TRBJ2-7; CDR3aa: CASRSSMGPYEQYF; CDR3nt: TGTGCCAGCAGGTCTTCTATGGGCCCCTACGAGCAGTACTTC
abundance: few; v_gene: TRBV6-5; d_gene: .; j_gene: TRBJ1-1; CDR3aa: CASSYESEAFF; CDR3nt: TGTGCCAGCAGTTACGAGTCGGAAGCTTTCTTT
abundance: .; v_gene: TRBV7-2; d_gene: TRBD1; j_gene: TRBJ2-5; CDR3aa: CASSLVGTGGLKTQYF; CDR3nt: TGTGCCAGCAGCTTAGTAGGGACAGGGGGCTTAAAGACCCAGTACTTC
abundance: .; v_gene: TRBV29-1; d_gene: TRBD1; j_gene: TRBJ2-7; CDR3aa: CSVEPGQGADEQYF; CDR3nt: TGCAGCGTTGAGCCGGGACAGGGGGCGGACGAGCAGTACTTC
abundance: .; v_gene: TRBV27; d_gene: TRBD2; j_gene: TRBJ2-3; CDR3aa: CASKASGRFTMVTDTQYF; CDR3nt: TGTGCCAGCAAGGCTAGCGGAAGGTTTACTATGGTCACAGATACGCAGTATTTT
abundance: once; v_gene: TRBV7-2; d_gene: .; j_gene: TRBJ2-7; CDR3aa: CASSLAWSGSEQYF; CDR3nt: TGTGCCAGCAGCTTAGCTTGGTCAGGGTCCGAGCAGTACTTC
abundance: .; v_gene: TRBV6-1; d_gene: .; j_gene: TRBJ1-5; CDR3aa: CASHPGSNQPQHF; CDR3nt: TGTGCCAGCCATCCAGGGAGCAATCAGCCCCAGCATTTT
abundance: many; v_gene: TRBV7-3; d_gene: .; j_gene: TRBJ2-5; CDR3aa: CASSLRGGEQETQYF; CDR3nt: TGTGCCAGCAGCCTCCGAGGCGGGGAACAAGAGACCCAGTACTTC
abundance: .; v_gene: TRBV29-1; d_gene: .; j_gene: TRBJ1-3; CDR3aa: CSVNAGNTIYF; CDR3nt: TGCAGCGTGAATGCTGGAAACACCATATATTTT
abundance: .; v_gene: TRBV29-1; d_gene: .; j_gene: TRBJ2-1; CDR3aa: CSVPTADLRRTPSYNEQFF; CDR3nt: TGCAGCGTTCCGACAGCGGACCTGAGGCGAACTCCCTCCTACAATGAGCAGTTCTTC
abundance: many; v_gene: TRBV5-1; d_gene: TRBD1; j_gene: TRBJ2-5; CDR3aa: CASSPTRGQGARETQYF; CDR3nt: TGCGCCAGCAGCCCCACCCGGGGACAGGGGGCGCGAGAGACCCAGTACTTC
abundance: .; v_gene: TRBV19; d_gene: .; j_gene: TRBJ2-7; CDR3aa: CASSKGGVAEQYF; CDR3nt: TGTGCCAGTAGTAAGGGCGGGGTCGCCGAGCAGTACTTC
abundance: few; v_gene: TRBV5-4; d_gene: TRBD1; j_gene: TRBJ1-2; CDR3aa: CASSWDGQGTNYGYTF; CDR3nt: TGTGCCAGCAGCTGGGATGGACAGGGGACAAACTATGGCTACACCTTC
abundance: many; v_gene: TRBV30; d_gene: .; j_gene: TRBJ2-2; CDR3aa: CAWSPQGAETGELFF; CDR3nt: TGTGCCTGGAGTCCCCAGGGCGCGGAAACCGGGGAGCTGTTTTTT
abundance: .; v_gene: TRBV5-1; d_gene: .; j_gene: TRBJ2-2; CDR3aa: CASSLGEVNTGELFF; CDR3nt: TGCGCCAGCAGCTTAGGGGAGGTAAACACCGGGGAGCTGTTTTTT
abundance: .; v_gene: TRBV10-3; d_gene: TRBD1; j_gene: TRBJ2-3; CDR3aa: CAITPTQGRSTDTQYF; CDR3nt: TGTGCCATTACCCCTACACAGGGGAGAAGCACAGATACGCAGTATTTT
abundance: .; v_gene: TRBV7-8; d_gene: .; j_gene: TRBJ1-2; CDR3aa: CASSSVGGGGYTF; CDR3nt: TGTGCCAGCAGCTCGGTGGGGGGCGGAGGCTACACCTTC
abundance: few; v_gene: TRBV7-9; d_gene: .; j_gene: TRBJ2-7; CDR3aa: CASSRGPSAEVEQYF; CDR3nt: TGTGCCAGCAGCCGAGGTCCTAGCGCGGAGGTCGAGCAGTACTTC
abundance: .; v_gene: TRBV14; d_gene: TRBD1; j_gene: TRBJ2-5; CDR3aa: CASSPLTGAETQYF; CDR3nt: TGTGCCAGCAGCCCACTGACAGGGGCGGAGACCCAGTACTTC
abundance: .; v_gene: TRBV29-1; d_gene: TRBD1; j_gene: TRBJ1-2; CDR3aa: CSVRTGNYGYTF; CDR3nt: TGCAGCGTCCGGACAGGGAACTATGGCTACACCTTC
abundance: .; v_gene: TRBV10-3; d_gene: .; j_gene: TRBJ2-1; CDR3aa: CAISYSDPGTNEQFF; CDR3nt: TGTGCCATCAGTTATTCGGACCCCGGGACAAATGAGCAGTTCTTC
abundance: .; v_gene: TRBV29-1; d_gene: TRBD2; j_gene: TRBJ2-3; CDR3aa: CSVGVTSGIDTQYF; CDR3nt: TGCAGCGTTGGGGTGACTAGCGGGATAGATACGCAGTATTTT
abundance: many; v_gene: TRBV7-9; d_gene: .; j_gene: TRBJ1-5; CDR3aa: CASSPRGRGNQPQHF; CDR3nt: TGTGCCAGCAGCCCCAGGGGACGGGGCAATCAGCCCCAGCATTTT